This TCR beta chain was profiled in a study of cytomegalovirus exposure and HLA in healthy donors. Study-wide context: Falling in the Caucasian-associated ancestry cluster were 81% of under 500 genotyped donors. Findings of the study overall: Reported results showed that the classifier diagnosed cytomegalovirus status with high specificity and sensitivity. There were several of the most significant clusters that appeared linked to common viral pathogens in a later analysis. TCR association rates varied by HLA locus in a later analysis, with DRB1 highest and HLA-C lowest.

Comments on this clone: Its target is unknown. The conserved phenylalanine or tryptophan normally closing the CDR3 is absent here, so this likely arose from a read error. Because the CDR3's place on the DNA is in doubt, the DNA is left out and the CDR3 is given as listed by TCRdb.

In the PCR, 60 Vbeta and 13 Jbeta primers were used. The repertoire was sequenced with immunoSEQ multiplex PCR; TCRdb's copy has only in-frame clones and lacks some. Among fewer than 150,000 clones listed, over 70% were seen once. The length of the CDR3 is 11 amino acids, counting both ends. Germline values: CDR1 MNHNS, CDR2 SASEGT. V usage is TRBV6-1 and J usage is TRBJ2-7; the table gives TRBD1 as D, unverified against the DNA. The TCR originated in a man between 35 and 55 years old in good health and CMV-seropositive. The sample comprised PBMCs. The CDR3 spells CASSVVGLTRL.